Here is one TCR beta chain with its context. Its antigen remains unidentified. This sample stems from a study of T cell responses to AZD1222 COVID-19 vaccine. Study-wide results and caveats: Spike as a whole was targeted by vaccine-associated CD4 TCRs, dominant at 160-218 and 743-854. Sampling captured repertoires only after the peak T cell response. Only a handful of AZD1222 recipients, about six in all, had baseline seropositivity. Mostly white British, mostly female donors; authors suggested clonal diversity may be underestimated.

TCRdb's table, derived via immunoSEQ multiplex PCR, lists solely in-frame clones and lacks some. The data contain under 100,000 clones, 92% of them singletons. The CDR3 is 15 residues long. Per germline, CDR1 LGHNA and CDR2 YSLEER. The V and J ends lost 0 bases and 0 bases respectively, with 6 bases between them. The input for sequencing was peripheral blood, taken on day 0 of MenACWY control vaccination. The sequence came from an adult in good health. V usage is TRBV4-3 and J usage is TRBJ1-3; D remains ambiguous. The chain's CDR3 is CASSQEAISGNTIYF. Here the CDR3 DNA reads TGCGCCAGCAGCCAAGAGGCCATCTCTGGAAACACCATATATTTT.